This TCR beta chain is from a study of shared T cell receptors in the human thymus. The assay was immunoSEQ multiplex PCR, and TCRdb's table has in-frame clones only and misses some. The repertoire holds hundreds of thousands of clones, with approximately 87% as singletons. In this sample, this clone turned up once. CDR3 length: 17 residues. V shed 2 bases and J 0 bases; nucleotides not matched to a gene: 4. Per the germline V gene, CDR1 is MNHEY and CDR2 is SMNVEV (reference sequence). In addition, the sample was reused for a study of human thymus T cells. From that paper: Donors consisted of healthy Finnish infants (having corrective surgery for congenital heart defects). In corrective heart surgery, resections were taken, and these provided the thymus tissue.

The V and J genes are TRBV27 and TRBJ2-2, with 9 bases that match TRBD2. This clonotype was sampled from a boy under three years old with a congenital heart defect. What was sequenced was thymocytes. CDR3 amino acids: CASSLRGGRANTGELFF. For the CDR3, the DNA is TGTGCCAGCAGTTTAAGGGGCGGGAGGGCGAACACCGGGGAGCTGTTTTTT.